The next 19 T cell receptor beta chains were all read from a single sample in a study of identical twins. One entry per CDR3 protein results from TCRdb running MiXCR on the 5' RACE reads. In the table there are hundreds of thousands of distinct CDR3 sequences, 21% of which are singletons. This same sample was also taken into another study, of T cells expressing NK-cell markers.

Sequenced material: PBMCs. Every receptor here comes from a woman aged 18-29 years in good health.

The chain combines TRBV12-3 or TRBV12-4 with TRBJ2-3; tentatively, D is TRBD2 (6 bases). Trimming removed 5 bases at V and 4 bases at J, with 16 bases between. The CDR3 runs to 15 residues. CDR3 amino acids: CASSPGRFFADTQYF. The CDR3 bases are TGTGCCAGCAGTCCGGGGAGGTTCTTCGCAGATACGCAGTATTTT.

This clonotype was detected only a few times. The chain joins TRBV4-1 to TRBJ2-5; perhaps TRBD2 as D (7 bases). The CDR3 contains 17 residues. The ends were cut back, 3 bases at V and 1 base at J, with 18 bases in the middle. CDR1 and CDR2 (germline): MGHRA, YSYEKL. The CDR3, as DNA: TGCGCCAGCAGCCACCCCGTCAAGGGGGGGGCCCAAGAGACCCAGTACTTC. This gives the protein CASSHPVKGGAQETQYF.

This sequence joins TRBV11-1 and TRBJ2-6, with D maybe TRBD1 (5 bases). Trimming pared 4 bases from V and 3 bases from J, leaving 19 bases between. Germline V gives CDR1 SGHAT, CDR2 FQDESV (reference sequence). The length of the CDR3 is 18 residues. DNA for the CDR3: TGTGCCAGCAGCTCCTCCGCCAGGGTTGGTAGTGGGGCCAACGTCCTGACTTTC. This encodes CASSSSARVGSGANVLTF.

This clonotype was picked up many times. The CDR3 nucleotides read TGCAGTGCTAGTTCTAAACTCCCAGACCCGTACAATGAGCAGTTCTTC. It is translated as CSASSKLPDPYNEQFF. The chain is built from TRBV20-1 and TRBJ2-1; no clear D gene. V lost 3 bases, J lost 4 bases, and 19 bases lay in between. Germline loops: CDR1 DFQATT, CDR2 SNEGSKA (reference sequence). This CDR3 is 16 amino acids long.

CDR3 sequence reads: CASSHLQGNIQYF. The CDR3 nucleotides are TGTGCCAGCAGCCACTTGCAGGGAAACATTCAGTACTTC. V and J are TRBV3-1 and TRBJ2-4; possibly TRBD1 for D (5 bases). The CDR3 loop spans 13 amino acids. Trimming shortened V by 3 bases and J by 6 bases, and 9 bases separated the two germline ends. The V gene's germline CDR1 is LGHDT and CDR2 YNNKEL (reference sequence).

The chain uses TRBV20-1 and TRBJ2-7; TRBD2 matches 13 bases. The CDR3 sequence is 13 residues long. V shed 6 bases, J shed 6 bases, and the junction held 5 bases outside the gene matches. Germline CDR1 reads DFQATT; CDR2 reads SNEGSKA (reference sequence). The CDR3 coding sequence is TGCAGTGCCGGACTAGCGGGAGTAACCGAGCAGTACTTC. This translates into CSAGLAGVTEQYF.

The table lists this clonotype with many counts. The chain employs TRBV14 and TRBJ1-2; D is ambiguous. Germline V gene lookup returns CDR1 SGHDN and CDR2 FVKESK. The CDR3 has 14 residues. The ends were cut back, 4 bases at V and 8 bases at J, with 17 bases in the middle. The CDR3 DNA is TGTGCCAGCAGCCCCTACAGACTGGCGGACGGCTACACCTTC. Encoded protein: CASSPYRLADGYTF.

This clonotype has more than one count but fewer than ten. CDR3 sequence (DNA): TGTGCCAGCAGCTTAGCCTACTCCTACGAGCAGTACTTC. Encoded protein: CASSLAYSYEQYF. The chain links TRBV7-2 to TRBJ2-7; D is ambiguous. This CDR3 comprises 13 residues. The V gene lost 0 bases and the J gene lost 0 bases, with 3 bases spanning the gap. CDR1 is SGHTA, CDR2 FQGNSA, per germline.

The count of this clonotype is one. The gene calls are TRBV11-2 and TRBJ2-7; 7 bases line up with TRBD1. Germline V gene sequence: CDR1 SGHAT, CDR2 FQNNGV. Trimming at V came to 1 base and at J to 6 bases, leaving 12 bases not matched to a gene. The CDR3 runs 16 residues. The chain's CDR3 is CASSLVQGVLGREQYF. The CDR3 DNA sequence: TGTGCCAGCAGCTTAGTGCAGGGGGTTTTAGGGCGCGAGCAGTACTTC.

Only a few counts were recorded for this clonotype. This chain connects TRBV20-1 to TRBJ2-2; TRBD1 matches at 8 bases. Trimming cost V 4 bases and J 1 base; bases outside gene matches: 5. The germline V gene has CDR1 DFQATT and CDR2 SNEGSKA (reference sequence). The CDR3 length is 15 residues. The DNA of the CDR3 is TGCAGTGCTACTTCCGGGACAGGGAACACCGGGGAGCTGTTTTTT. Amino acids: CSATSGTGNTGELFF.

This clonotype came up a few times. The V gene is TRBV29-1, the J gene TRBJ2-2, with D possibly TRBD2 on 6 matching bases. CDR3 length: 12 amino acids. The germline V gene has CDR1 SQVTM and CDR2 ANQGSEA. The V end lost 5 bases, the J end lost 6 bases, and 10 bases lay between the germline ends. CDR3 in amino acids: CSVTWGAGELFF. CDR3 bases: TGCAGCGTTACATGGGGGGCCGGGGAGCTGTTTTTT.

In this sample, this clonotype turned up a few times. The chain has TRBV4-3 and TRBJ2-5; a weak D match, TRBD2 (6 bases). This CDR3 has 19 amino acids. The V gene's germline CDR1 is LGHNA and CDR2 YSLEER. Trimming removed 1 base from V and 1 base from J, with 22 bases in between. The CDR3 nucleotides are TGCGCCAGCAGCCAAGCGCGGGGCTCCTCCTCCCCGGGCCAAGAGACCCAGTACTTC. Its protein is CASSQARGSSSPGQETQYF.

This clonotype was seen more than once but under ten times. The rearrangement joins TRBV6-4 to TRBJ2-3, with 10 bases matching TRBD2. Germline trimming cut 3 bases from V and 5 bases from J; bases unmatched to any gene: 2. Germline assignment: CDR1 MRHNA and CDR2 SNTAGT. The CDR3 has 14 amino acids. CDR3 in amino acids: CASSEQRGGDTQYF. Written as DNA, the CDR3 is TGTGCCAGCAGTGAGCAGCGGGGGGGAGATACGCAGTATTTT.

This chain joins TRBV5-1 and TRBJ2-1, with 13 positions matching TRBD2. Trimming took 5 bases from V and 10 from J; bases not matched to a gene: 9. The CDR3 has 15 residues. The germline V gene encodes CDR1 SGHRS and CDR2 YFSETQ. The CDR3 sequence: CASRKLAGGPNEQFF. The DNA of the CDR3 is TGCGCCAGCAGGAAACTAGCGGGAGGGCCAAACGAGCAGTTCTTC.

This clonotype was observed a handful of times. The chain uses TRBV6-2 or TRBV6-3 and TRBJ2-5, with D possibly TRBD2 on 6 matching bases. Germline CDR1 MNHEY, CDR2 SVGEGT. Trimming took 6 bases from V and 5 from J, leaving 13 bases between them. The CDR3 is made up of 13 amino acids. CDR3 protein: CASRRGRAETQYF. The CDR3 DNA is TGTGCCAGCAGGCGGGGACGAGCTGAGACCCAGTACTTC.

The chain recombines TRBV30 with TRBJ2-7; D not certain. In germline, CDR1 is GTSNPN, CDR2 SVGIG (reference sequence). The CDR3 is 13 residues long. V lost 5 bases and J lost 4, with 15 bases in between. The DNA for the CDR3 is TGTGCCTGGGCCGGCTATGGGGTGTACGAGCAGTACTTC. Encoded protein: CAWAGYGVYEQYF.

This clonotype appeared a few times. V and J are TRBV15 and TRBJ1-5; D might be TRBD1 (5 bases). This CDR3 is built from 14 residues. Germline CDR1 is LNHNV and CDR2 is YYDKDF (reference sequence). V was clipped by 8 bases and J by 0 bases, with 11 bases between them. The CDR3, as DNA: TGTGCCACCCGGGGGGGAGTTAGCAATCAGCCCCAGCATTTT. Amino acid sequence: CATRGGVSNQPQHF.

The rearrangement links TRBV7-2 to TRBJ2-5; D unclear. The CDR3 spans 12 residues. V lost 7 bases, J lost 3 bases, and 9 bases lay in between. From germline, CDR1 is SGHTA and CDR2 FQGNSA. In DNA form, the CDR3 reads TGTGCCAGCACCCCAGCCGAAGAGACCCAGTACTTC. It encodes CASTPAEETQYF.

The rearrangement joins TRBV6-4 to TRBJ1-2, with D hard to call. V was clipped by 8 bases and J by 8 bases, with 18 bases between them. In germline, CDR1 is MRHNA, CDR2 SNTAGT. The CDR3 covers 13 residues. CDR3 coding DNA: TGTGCCAGCCGCCGAGAAGGAGTAGGCGGCTACACCTTC. Its translation is CASRREGVGGYTF.